The subject of this entry is one T cell receptor (beta chain). These data belong to a study of blood T cell repertoires in COVID-19. Background on the study: Spain, Italy and the United States supplied samples that represented acute and convalescent COVID-19. Nucleic acid was either cDNA or gDNA, and it came from T cells, B-cell-depleted T cells, or PBMCs.

The germline V gene encodes CDR1 MNHEY and CDR2 SVGAGI. CDR3 size: 11 residues. The V segment lost 4 bases and the J segment 16 bases; nucleotides outside the gene matches: 5. In the authors' methods: Amplification from reference gene primers served as the basis for estimated nucleated cell counts. Produced via immunoSEQ multiplex PCR; TCRdb's table is partial and in-frame only. The DNA was the basis for D and trimming; V, J and clone size are from that table. The profile shows over 120,000 clones, around 80% of them singletons. Sequenced input: peripheral blood. This clonotype originated in a man aged 65 to 85 who had recovered from COVID-19. This sequence joins TRBV6-5 and TRBJ2-1; 9 bases are a match to TRBD1. The CDR3 DNA reads TGTGCCAGCAGTTCTGGGACAGGGATCTTCTTC. It encodes CASSSGTGIFF.